These 29 T cell receptor beta chains were sequenced from one sample in a study of a mutant IDH1 vaccine in newly diagnosed glioma. Time point denoted: week 23, last vaccination. In the vaccine, a single dose held 300 ug of the mutant IDH1 20-mer peptide, along with topical imiquimod. No antigen has been assigned to these receptors. Only in-frame clones appear in the TCRdb table, and some are missing; sequencing was by immunoSEQ multiplex PCR. Here the sample spans under 45,000 clones, roughly 80% being singletons. The material sequenced was PBMCs, taken from a glioma patient whose treatment included an IDH1 peptide vaccine. The source of these receptors is a middle-aged man with glioma.

The J gene is TRBJ2-6, the V gene TRBV2; no firm D call. The CDR3 loop spans 13 amino acids. The V end was cut by 3 bases, the J end by 3 bases, with 3 bases between. Germline V gives CDR1 SNHLY, CDR2 FYNNEI. The chain's CDR3 is CASSDNGANVLTF. The CDR3 DNA reads TGTGCCAGCAGTGATAATGGGGCCAACGTCCTGACTTTC.

The chain joins TRBV9 to TRBJ1-5, with D uncertain. The CDR3 has 15 amino acids. V lost 0 bases to trimming and J lost 5 bases, with 12 bases between them. Per the germline V gene, CDR1 is SGDLS and CDR2 is YYNGEE. The CDR3 DNA reads as TGTGCCAGCAGCGTAGCGGCGGGCCTAGATCAGCCCCAGCATTTT. Translation gives CASSVAAGLDQPQHF. The full variable domain, with the rest looked up from reference TRBV9 and TRBJ1-5, is DSGVTQTPKHLITATGQRVTLRCSPRSGDLSVYWYQQSLDQGLQFLIQYYNGEERAKGNILERFSAQQFPDLHSELNLSSLELGDSALYFCASSVAAGLDQPQHFGDGTRLSIL.

The chain combines TRBV7-9 with TRBJ2-2, with 9 bases identical to TRBD1. The ends lost 7 bases at V and 0 bases at J; junction bases unmatched: 3. Per the germline V gene, CDR1 is SEHNR and CDR2 is FQNEAQ (reference sequence). The CDR3 is made up of 15 amino acids. The CDR3 sequence: CASKRQGANTGELFF. The CDR3 DNA reads as TGTGCCAGCAAGAGACAGGGGGCGAACACCGGGGAGCTGTTTTTT.

The chain combines TRBV7-8 with TRBJ2-7, with D tentatively TRBD2 (6 bases). This CDR3 contains 14 residues. Per the germline V gene, CDR1 is SGHVS and CDR2 is FQNEAQ. V was trimmed by 10 bases and J by 2 bases, leaving 18 bases between them. The CDR3 loop is CATSRGTATYEQYF. In DNA, the CDR3 is TGTGCCACCTCCCGAGGGACTGCTACCTACGAGCAGTACTTC. The full variable domain, rest sourced from reference TRBV7-8 and TRBJ2-7, is GAGVSQSPRYKVAKRGQDVALRCDPISGHVSLFWYQQALGQGPEFLTYFQNEAQLDKSGLPSDRFFAERPEGSVSTLKIQRTQQEDSAVYLCATSRGTATYEQYFGPGTRLTVT.

This clone was detected a few times. The genes are TRBV19 and TRBJ1-1; no clear D. The CDR3 is 13 amino acids. Germline V gene lookup returns CDR1 LNHDA and CDR2 SQIVND (reference sequence). Deletions cut 5 bases from V and 0 bases from J, with 7 bases between. The DNA for the CDR3 is TGTGCCAGTAGTTCTTTTATGAACACTGAAGCTTTCTTT. Its translation is CASSSFMNTEAFF.

The V call is TRBV19, the J call TRBJ1-3, with unresolved D. The CDR3 has 16 amino acids. V was clipped by 3 bases and J by 0 bases, with 12 bases between them. Germline V lookup: CDR1 LNHDA, CDR2 SQIVND (reference sequence). The CDR3 protein is CASSIGSAFSGNTIYF. The CDR3 nucleotides are TGTGCCAGTAGTATCGGGAGCGCTTTCTCTGGAAACACCATATATTTT.

In its sample, this clone was seen once. In DNA form, the CDR3 reads TGCAGCGTCCCCACAGGGGGCTCGGAAGGGGAGCTGTTTTTT. Amino acids: CSVPTGGSEGELFF. This chain uses TRBV29-1 with TRBJ2-2, with 9 bases aligning to TRBD1. Per germline, CDR1 SQVTM and CDR2 ANQGSEA. The V gene end was trimmed by 6 bases and the J gene end by 8 bases; junction bases not matched to a gene: 10. This CDR3 comprises 14 residues.

This clone came up once. The V and J genes are TRBV5-4 and TRBJ2-2; D remains ambiguous. Germline loops: CDR1 SGHNT, CDR2 YYREEE (reference sequence). The CDR3 has 15 residues. Trimming took off 3 bases at V and 4 bases at J, with 13 bases between the two ends. The CDR3 nucleotides read TGTGCCAGCAGCTCGGCACTGGGAAGCACCGGGGAGCTGTTTTTT. Its translation: CASSSALGSTGELFF.

The V gene is TRBV2, the J gene TRBJ1-5; TRBD1 agrees at 7 bases. Germline trimming cut 8 bases from V and 3 bases from J; bases unmatched to any gene: 4. Germline V gene data show CDR1 as SNHLY and CDR2 as FYNNEI. This CDR3 contains 13 residues. CDR3: CASQGGNNQPQHF. CDR3 DNA sequence: TGTGCCAGCCAGGGGGGGAACAATCAGCCCCAGCATTTT.

V gene TRBV5-1 combines with J gene TRBJ2-7; tentative D call: TRBD1 (7 bases). Germline V gene sequence: CDR1 SGHRS, CDR2 YFSETQ. V was pared by 0 bases and J by 6 bases, with 10 bases between. The CDR3 covers 13 residues. The CDR3 spells CASSLAQGGEQYF. DNA of the CDR3: TGCGCCAGCAGCTTGGCTCAGGGGGGCGAGCAGTACTTC.

This chain joins TRBV4-3 and TRBJ1-6; D not certain. Germline V gene lookup returns CDR1 LGHNA and CDR2 YSLEER. This CDR3 comprises 15 residues. Between the trimmed V and J ends, which lost 1 base and 10 bases, there was a span of 14 bases. The CDR3 DNA is TGCGCCAGCAGCCAAGGTCTCGGAGGTACATCACCCCTCCACTTT. Its protein is CASSQGLGGTSPLHF.

This chain uses TRBV4-1 with TRBJ1-3; 8 bases are shared with TRBD1. Germline V gene lookup returns CDR1 MGHRA and CDR2 YSYEKL. The V segment lost 4 bases and the J segment 2 bases; nucleotides outside the gene matches: 4. The CDR3 is 15 residues long. The CDR3 DNA reads as TGCGCCAGCAGCCTAATACAGGGGGCTGGAAACACCATATATTTT. The encoded protein is CASSLIQGAGNTIYF.

The rearrangement joins TRBV5-1 to TRBJ2-2; D assignment may be TRBD1 or TRBD2 (5 bases each). The CDR3 length is 14 residues. V was cut by 4 bases and J by 7 bases, with 14 bases left in between. CDR1 and CDR2 (germline): SGHRS, YFSETQ. CDR3 loop: CASSKGRGDGELFF. In DNA form, the CDR3 reads TGCGCCAGCAGCAAGGGACGTGGGGACGGGGAGCTGTTTTTT. Together with reference TRBV5-1 and TRBJ2-2, the CDR3 gives the full variable domain: KAGVTQTPRYLIKTRGQQVTLSCSPISGHRSVSWYQQTPGQGLQFLFEYFSETQRNKGNFPGRFSGRQFSNSRSEMNVSTLELGDSALYLCASSKGRGDGELFFGEGSRLTVL.

This rearrangement joins TRBV6-1 to TRBJ2-2; D gene ambiguous. Germline CDR1 is MNHNS and CDR2 is SASEGT. V shed 5 bases and J shed 3 bases, with 13 bases lying between them. This CDR3 has 15 amino acids. The CDR3 reads CASSPLMWDTGELFF. The CDR3, as DNA: TGTGCCAGCAGTCCACTTATGTGGGACACCGGGGAGCTGTTTTTT.

In DNA form, the CDR3 reads TGTGCTAGTGGTTTGTATGGGACATCAGAGCTGTTTTTT. This gives the protein CASGLYGTSELFF. This chain links TRBV12-5 with TRBJ2-2, with a possible D match to TRBD1 (6 bases). Trimming stripped 2 bases from V and 11 bases from J, with 12 bases between. This CDR3 spans 13 amino acids. Germline V gene lookup returns CDR1 LGHNT and CDR2 FRNRAP.

The chain carries TRBV19 and TRBJ2-3; possibly TRBD1 or TRBD2 for D (6 bases each). The germline CDR1 and CDR2 sequences are LNHDA and SQIVND (reference sequence). V lost 5 bases, J lost 4 bases, and 22 bases lay in between. This CDR3 comprises 17 residues. The CDR3, as DNA: TGTGCCAGTAGTTCCTCAGCGGGCAGGGGCGTCTCAGATACGCAGTATTTT. Translating it yields CASSSSAGRGVSDTQYF.

The chain recombines TRBV18 with TRBJ1-5; TRBD1 aligns across 7 bases. This CDR3 is 16 amino acids long. The V segment lost 2 bases and the J segment 8 bases; nucleotides outside the gene matches: 12. CDR1 is KGHSH and CDR2 is LQKENI in the germline V gene. For the CDR3, the DNA is TGTGCCAGCTCACCAGTACAGGGGCGTGGGGGGGAGCCCCAGCATTTT. Protein sequence: CASSPVQGRGGEPQHF.

The chain carries TRBV5-4 and TRBJ1-4; no clear D. V lost 4 bases, J lost 0 bases, and 7 bases lay in between. CDR1 SGHNT and CDR2 YYREEE come from the germline V gene (reference sequence). The CDR3 covers 14 residues. CDR3 sequence: CASSPESTNEKLFF. The CDR3 DNA reads as TGTGCCAGCAGCCCAGAATCAACTAATGAAAAACTGTTTTTT.

This clone was picked up one time. This chain uses TRBV30 with TRBJ2-5, with TRBD1 as a possible D gene (5 bases). V lost 2 bases, J lost 3 bases, and 13 bases lay in between. This CDR3 has 14 residues. The germline V gene has CDR1 GTSNPN and CDR2 SVGIG (reference sequence). The chain's CDR3 is CAWSRGRLEETQYF. DNA for the CDR3: TGTGCCTGGAGTAGGGGCAGACTTGAAGAGACCCAGTACTTC.

The DNA of the CDR3 is TGTGCCAGCAGCTTAGCGGGGGCGAACACCGGGGAGCTGTTTTTT. Protein product: CASSLAGANTGELFF. The rearrangement joins TRBV7-8 to TRBJ2-2, with D possibly called TRBD1 or TRBD2 (5 bases each). The ends were cut back, 0 bases at V and 0 bases at J, with 5 bases in the middle. Germline-derived CDR1 and CDR2 are SGHVS and FQNEAQ. This CDR3 contains 15 residues.

The genes are TRBV21-1 and TRBJ2-7; TRBD2, as called in the table, went unchecked against the DNA. TRBV21-1 corresponds to a pseudogene. This CDR3 spans 15 amino acids. In nucleotides, the CDR3 is TGTGCCAGCAGCATCCCGGGACTAGCTTCTCACGAGCAGTACTTC. This encodes CASSIPGLASHEQYF.

This rearrangement joins TRBV27 to TRBJ1-1; D is unresolved. Germline V gene data show CDR1 as MNHEY and CDR2 as SMNVEV (reference sequence). This CDR3 has 13 amino acids. V shed 5 bases and J shed 1 base, with 8 bases lying between them. The CDR3 spells CASSPWANTEAFF. The CDR3 region has the DNA TGTGCCAGCAGTCCATGGGCGAACACTGAAGCTTTCTTT.

V usage is TRBV6-1 and J usage is TRBJ1-1, with a weak D call TRBD1 (5 bases). The CDR3 sequence is 14 residues long. V was clipped by 6 bases and J by 5 bases, with 16 bases between them. The V gene's germline CDR1 is MNHNS and CDR2 SASEGT. Here the CDR3 DNA reads TGTGCCAGCAGGCCAAGTGGGGGGGGGACTGAAGCTTTCTTT. This translates into CASRPSGGGTEAFF.

This sequence joins TRBV5-1 and TRBJ2-5, with 8 bases aligning to TRBD2. V shed 0 bases and J 7 bases; nucleotides not matched to a gene: 11. CDR1 is SGHRS, CDR2 YFSETQ, per germline. The CDR3 is 16 amino acids. CDR3 amino acids: CASSLGGSGEEGTQYF. The CDR3 bases are TGCGCCAGCAGCTTGGGGGGTAGCGGGGAAGAAGGGACCCAGTACTTC.

The V gene is TRBV19, the J gene TRBJ2-1; 7 nucleotides agree with TRBD1. Germline values: CDR1 LNHDA, CDR2 SQIVND (reference sequence). The length of the CDR3 is 14 residues. After removal of 4 bases from V and 2 bases from J, the junction contained 2 bases not matched to a gene. The DNA for the CDR3 is TGTGCCAGTAGTAAAGGGGGCGCCTACAATGAGCAGTTCTTC. Amino acid sequence: CASSKGGAYNEQFF.

The gene calls are TRBV5-1 and TRBJ1-5; 7 bases are a match to TRBD1. Germline V gene data show CDR1 as SGHRS and CDR2 as YFSETQ. Unmatched junction bases numbered 6, after V lost 0 bases and J lost 3 bases. This CDR3 contains 16 residues. CDR3 in amino acids: CASSLGEGAANQPQHF. The CDR3 DNA is TGCGCCAGCAGCTTGGGAGAGGGGGCCGCCAATCAGCCCCAGCATTTT.

The rearrangement uses TRBV5-1 and TRBJ2-7; the D gene is possibly TRBD1 (6 bases). The CDR3 contains 14 residues. V was pared by 4 bases and J by 1 base, with 12 bases between. CDR1 SGHRS and CDR2 YFSETQ come from the germline V gene. CDR3 coding DNA: TGCGCCAGCAGCCAGGACAGATCTTCCTACGAGCAGTACTTC. Amino acid sequence: CASSQDRSSYEQYF.

The gene calls are TRBV9 and TRBJ1-1, with no clear D. Trimming removed 0 bases at V and 3 bases at J, with 6 bases between. The CDR3 covers 13 residues. Germline V gene sequence: CDR1 SGDLS, CDR2 YYNGEE. This chain's CDR3 is CASSVGGHTEAFF. Written as DNA, the CDR3 is TGTGCCAGCAGCGTAGGGGGTCACACTGAAGCTTTCTTT.

V usage is TRBV15 and J usage is TRBJ2-1; tentatively, D is TRBD2 (6 bases). V was pared by 1 base and J by 8 bases, with 9 bases between. CDR1 LNHNV and CDR2 YYDKDF come from the germline V gene (reference sequence). The CDR3 is 13 residues long. As DNA, the CDR3 is TGTGCCACCAGCAGAGTAACGGGGGATGAGCAGTTCTTC. Amino acid sequence: CATSRVTGDEQFF.